Included here is one T cell receptor beta chain sequence, with context. Its antigen is unknown. Only in-frame clones appear in the TCRdb table, and some are missing; sequencing was by immunoSEQ multiplex PCR. The sample has 70,000 or so clones, over 60% seen once. The culture ran for approximately 10 days before CD4+ T cells were isolated. Vaccine recipients, nucleocapsid antibody negative, had no prior SARS-CoV-2 infection. Days 3 and 7 saw half the medium replaced with IL-2 medium. This sample stems from a study of vaccination effects on CD4 cells after COVID-19. Study-level information: Before any sequencing was done, the ViraFEST assay used viral peptide pools to expand antigen-specific CD4+ T cells. Study-level points and caveats: Clones that were induced by infection or by vaccine showed marked contraction late after vaccination.

CDR3 length equals 16 residues. Germline V CDR1 and CDR2: KGHDR, SFDVKD. The V end was cut by 5 bases, the J end by 3 bases, with 17 bases between. Sequences were derived from CD4+ T cells from PBMCs cultured without peptide, sampled before COVID-19 vaccination. This sequence was found in a human donor who received a COVID-19 vaccine. This rearrangement joins TRBV24-1 to TRBJ2-3, with D possibly TRBD1 on 7 matching bases. CDR3 coding DNA: TGTGCCACCAGTGGGGGGGACAGTTACGTGACAGATACGCAGTATTTT. Its protein is CATSGGDSYVTDTQYF.